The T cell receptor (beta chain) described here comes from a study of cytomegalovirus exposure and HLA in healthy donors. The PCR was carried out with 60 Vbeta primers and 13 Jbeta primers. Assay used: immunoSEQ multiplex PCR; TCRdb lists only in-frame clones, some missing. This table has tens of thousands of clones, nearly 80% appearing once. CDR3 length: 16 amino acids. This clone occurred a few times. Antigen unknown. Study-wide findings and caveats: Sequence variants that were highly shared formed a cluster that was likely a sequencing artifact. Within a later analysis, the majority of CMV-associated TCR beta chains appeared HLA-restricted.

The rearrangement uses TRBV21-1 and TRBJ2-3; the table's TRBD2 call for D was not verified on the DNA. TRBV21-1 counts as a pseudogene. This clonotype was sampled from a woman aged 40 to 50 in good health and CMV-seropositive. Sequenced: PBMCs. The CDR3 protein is CASSRGTSGNTDTQYF. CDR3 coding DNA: TGTGCCAGCAGCAGAGGGACTAGCGGAAACACAGATACGCAGTATTTT.